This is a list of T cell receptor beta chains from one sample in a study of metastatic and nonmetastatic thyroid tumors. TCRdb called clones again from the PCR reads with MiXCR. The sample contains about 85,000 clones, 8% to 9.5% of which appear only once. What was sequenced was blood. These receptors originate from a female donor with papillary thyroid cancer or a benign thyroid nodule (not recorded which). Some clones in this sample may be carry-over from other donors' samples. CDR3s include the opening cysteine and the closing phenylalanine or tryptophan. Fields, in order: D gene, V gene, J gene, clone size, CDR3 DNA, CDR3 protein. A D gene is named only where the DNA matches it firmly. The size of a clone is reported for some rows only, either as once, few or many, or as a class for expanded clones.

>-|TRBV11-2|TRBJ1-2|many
TGTGCCAGCAGCCTATTACCAGGAGCCAGGGGCTATGGCTACACCTTC
CASSLLPGARGYGYTF
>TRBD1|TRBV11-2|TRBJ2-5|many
TGTGCCAGCAGCTTCAACAGGGGGCCTGTGGAGACCCAGTACTTC
CASSFNRGPVETQYF
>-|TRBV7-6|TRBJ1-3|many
TGTGCCAGCAGTAGAGACAGAAACACCATATATTTT
CASSRDRNTIYF
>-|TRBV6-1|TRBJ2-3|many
TGTGCCAGCAGTGAATTCGCCCTGGGTGAACGGGGAAACACAGATACGCAGTATTTT
CASSEFALGERGNTDTQYF
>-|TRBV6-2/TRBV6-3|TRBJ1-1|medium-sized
TGTGCCAGCCGATACCGGGGACCGAACACTGAAGCTTTCTTT
CASRYRGPNTEAFF
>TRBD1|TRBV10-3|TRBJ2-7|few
TGTGCCGTCCATCCTACAGGGGGCTACGAGCAGTACTTC
CAVHPTGGYEQYF
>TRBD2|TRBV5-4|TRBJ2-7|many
TGTGCCAGCAGCGACAGGACTAGCGGGGGGTACGAGCAGTACTTC
CASSDRTSGGYEQYF
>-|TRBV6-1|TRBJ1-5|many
TGTGCCACCAAACAGGGACGCCAGCCCCAGCATTTT
CATKQGRQPQHF
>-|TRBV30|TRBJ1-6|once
TGTGCCTGGAGCCAGGTAGATTCACCCCTCCACTTT
CAWSQVDSPLHF
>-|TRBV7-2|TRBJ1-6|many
TGTGCCAGCAGCTTAGTAGGGGCCTATAATTCACCCCTCCACTTT
CASSLVGAYNSPLHF
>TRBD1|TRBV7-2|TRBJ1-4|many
TGTGCCAGCAGCTTACAGGGGGCGGGTGAAAAACTGTTTTTT
CASSLQGAGEKLFF
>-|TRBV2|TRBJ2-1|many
TGTGCCAGCAGTGAATTGGCCCCAGGCAATGAGCAGTTCTTC
CASSELAPGNEQFF
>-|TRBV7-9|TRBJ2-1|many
TGTGCCAGCAGCTTGCCCGAACTGGGGGACTCCTACAATGAGCAGTTCTTC
CASSLPELGDSYNEQFF
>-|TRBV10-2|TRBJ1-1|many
TGCGCCAGCAGTGAGTCCGGGGGGCGGACTGAAGCTTTCTTT
CASSESGGRTEAFF
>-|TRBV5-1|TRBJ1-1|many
TGCGCCAGCAGCTCTGGCGGACCCGGAGGGGGAGCTTTCTTT
CASSSGGPGGGAFF
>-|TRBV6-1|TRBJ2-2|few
TGTGCCATCCAACGGGTCTCCGGGGAGCTGTTTTTT
CAIQRVSGELFF
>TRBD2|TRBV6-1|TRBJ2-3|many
TGTGCCAGCAGCCGTAGCGGGGGGGCGTCAGATACGCAGTATTTT
CASSRSGGASDTQYF
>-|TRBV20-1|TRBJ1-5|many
TGCAGTGCTAGATTGAAGAGCAATCAGCCCCAGCATTTT
CSARLKSNQPQHF
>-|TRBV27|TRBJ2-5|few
TGTGCCAGCAGGCCTTTCGACCATCAAGAGACCCAGTACTTC
CASRPFDHQETQYF
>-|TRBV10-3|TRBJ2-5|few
TGTGCCATCCGGGGCCGGTCAGGGCCTCACGAAGAGACCCAGTATTTC
CAIRGRSGPHEETQYF
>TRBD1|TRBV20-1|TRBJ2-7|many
TGCAGTGCTAGTTTGGCAGGGGGCGGAGGGTACGAGCAGTACTTC
CSASLAGGGGYEQYF
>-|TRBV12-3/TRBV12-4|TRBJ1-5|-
TGTGCCAGCAGTTTAGCGCTCGGAGGGGCCAGCAATCAGCCCCAGCATTTT
CASSLALGGASNQPQHF
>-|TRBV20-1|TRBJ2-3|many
TGCAGTGCTGTTTCACCGGGACAAGGGGCAGATACGCAGTATTTT
CSAVSPGQGADTQYF
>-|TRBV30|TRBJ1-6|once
TGTGCCTCTAAAAGGACGGGATATTCACCCCTCCACTTT
CASKRTGYSPLHF
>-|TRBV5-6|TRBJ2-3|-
TGTGCCAGCAGCTTCAGGGGGAGCGGGTTTGCAGATACGCAGTATTTT
CASSFRGSGFADTQYF
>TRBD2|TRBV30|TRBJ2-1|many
TGTGCCTGGGGGGCGGGGGGTAGCAATGAGCAGTTCTTC
CAWGAGGSNEQFF